Listed here is a single TCR beta chain. Original handling: Amplifying reference gene primers gave estimates of nucleated cell counts. Sequenced by immunoSEQ multiplex PCR; TCRdb stores in-frame clones only, minus some. D and trimming come from the DNA, and the V and J calls and clone size come from that table. Here the sample spans some 250,000 clones, more than 75% being singletons. The data were taken from a study of blood T cell repertoires in COVID-19. Looking at the study overall: Samples representing acute and convalescent COVID-19 were sourced from the United States, Italy and Spain. From T cells, B-cell-depleted T cells, or PBMCs came the material, which was cDNA or gDNA.

There are 15 residues in the CDR3. V was trimmed by 3 bases and J by 2 bases, leaving 14 bases between them. The V gene's germline CDR1 is SGHTA and CDR2 FQGNSA. The TCR originated in a woman in her 40s who had recovered from COVID-19. Sequencing input: peripheral blood. The chain couples TRBV7-2 to TRBJ2-7, with a weak D call TRBD2 (5 bases). This chain's CDR3 is CASSFPASGTYEQYF. DNA of the CDR3: TGTGCCAGCAGCTTCCCCGCCAGCGGCACCTACGAGCAGTACTTC.